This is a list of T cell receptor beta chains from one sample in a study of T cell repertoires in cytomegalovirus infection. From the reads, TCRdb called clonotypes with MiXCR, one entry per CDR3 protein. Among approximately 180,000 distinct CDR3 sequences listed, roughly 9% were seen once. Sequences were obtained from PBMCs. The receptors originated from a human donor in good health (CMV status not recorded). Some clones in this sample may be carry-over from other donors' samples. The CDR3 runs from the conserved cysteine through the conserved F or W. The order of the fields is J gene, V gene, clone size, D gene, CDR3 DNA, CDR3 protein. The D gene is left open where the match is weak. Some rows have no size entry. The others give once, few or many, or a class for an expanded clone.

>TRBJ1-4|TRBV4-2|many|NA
TGTGCCAGCAGCCCAACCGGGACCAGGGATGAAAAACTGTTTTTT
CASSPTGTRDEKLFF
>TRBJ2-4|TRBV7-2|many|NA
TGTGCCAGCAGCTTATTCGCCCAAGCAGCCAAAAACATTCAGTACTTC
CASSLFAQAAKNIQYF
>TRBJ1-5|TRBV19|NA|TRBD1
TGTGCCAGTAGGAGGGACAGGGGAAATCAGCCCCAGCATTTT
CASRRDRGNQPQHF
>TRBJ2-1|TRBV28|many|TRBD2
TGTGCCAGCAGAATAGCGGGAGGGCCGGGCAATGAGCAGTTCTTC
CASRIAGGPGNEQFF
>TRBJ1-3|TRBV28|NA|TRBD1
TGTGCCAGCAGTTCGACAGGGGCTAACTCTGGAAACACCATATATTTT
CASSSTGANSGNTIYF
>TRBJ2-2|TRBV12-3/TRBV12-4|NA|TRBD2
TGTGCCAGCAGTTTAAGGCTAGCGGGGGGGTACGGGGAGCTGTTTTTT
CASSLRLAGGYGELFF
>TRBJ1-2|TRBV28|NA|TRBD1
TGTGCCAGCATTCAAAGGGGGCTACCACGCGCCTACACCTTC
CASIQRGLPRAYTF
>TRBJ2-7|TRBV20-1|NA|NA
TGCAGTGCTAGAGATATCGGGCAGGTTCTTGGCGAGCAGTACTTC
CSARDIGQVLGEQYF
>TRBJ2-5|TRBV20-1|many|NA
TGCAGTGCTAGAGAAGGGCATTCGTCGAGGGGCCAGTACTTC
CSAREGHSSRGQYF
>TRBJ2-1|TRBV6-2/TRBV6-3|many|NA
TGTGCCAGCAGTTACGGCTACTACAATGAGCAGTTCTTC
CASSYGYYNEQFF
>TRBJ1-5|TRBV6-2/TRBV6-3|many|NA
TGTGCCAGCAGTTACTCCTTCCCGGGGGCGAGCCAGCCCCAGCATTTT
CASSYSFPGASQPQHF
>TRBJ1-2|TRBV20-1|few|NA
TGCAGTGCTAGAGATCTCCATCAGTCTATGCCTTTCTATGGCTACACCTTC
CSARDLHQSMPFYGYTF
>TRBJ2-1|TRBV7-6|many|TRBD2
TGTGCCAGCAGCTTGATAGCGGGGGGCTCGGCGTTCTTC
CASSLIAGGSAFF
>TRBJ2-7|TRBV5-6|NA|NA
TGTGCCAGCAGCTTGGTTAGGGCCGCGGGCGAGCAGTACTTC
CASSLVRAAGEQYF
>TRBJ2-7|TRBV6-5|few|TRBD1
TGTGCCAGCAGGATGACAGGGGGCTATGGCGAGCAGTACTTC
CASRMTGGYGEQYF
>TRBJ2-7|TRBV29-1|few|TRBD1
TGCAGCGTGGGACAGGGGGGAGTCGAGCAGTACTTC
CSVGQGGVEQYF
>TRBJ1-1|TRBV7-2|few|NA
TGTGCCAGCAGCTTGACCCAATCGGACACTGAAGCTTTCTTT
CASSLTQSDTEAFF
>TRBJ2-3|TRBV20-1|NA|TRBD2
TGCAGTGCTAGAGATGGGAGGGATTCCACAGATACGCAGTATTTT
CSARDGRDSTDTQYF
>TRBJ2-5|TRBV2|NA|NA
TGTGCCAGCAGTTATCGGGGGGCGCAAGAGACCCAGTACTTC
CASSYRGAQETQYF
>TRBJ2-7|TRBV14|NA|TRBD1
TGTGCCAGCAGCCAAGAACAGGGGGCGGCCGAGCAGTACTTC
CASSQEQGAAEQYF
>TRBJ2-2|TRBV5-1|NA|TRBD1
TGCGCCAGCAGCTTGGCCCTACAGGGGGCACCCACCGGGGAGCTGTTTTTT
CASSLALQGAPTGELFF
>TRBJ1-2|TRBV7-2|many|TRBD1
TGTGCCAGCAGCTTAGGAGGACAGGGCCCCTATGGCTACACCTTC
CASSLGGQGPYGYTF
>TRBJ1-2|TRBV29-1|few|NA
TGCAGCGTTGAAGAGGGCCTTAACTATGGCTACACCTTC
CSVEEGLNYGYTF
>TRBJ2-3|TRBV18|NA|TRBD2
TGTGCCAGCTCACCATATCCTAGCGGGAGTGCTACAGATACGCAGTATTTT
CASSPYPSGSATDTQYF
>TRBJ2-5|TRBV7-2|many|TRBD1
TGTGCCAGCAGCATTAGGACAGGGGTGCGCGAGACCCAGTACTTC
CASSIRTGVRETQYF
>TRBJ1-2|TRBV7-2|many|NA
TGTGCCAGCAGCACCGGCAGCCCGTATGGCTACACCTTC
CASSTGSPYGYTF
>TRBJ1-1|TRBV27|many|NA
TGTGCCAGCACCGACCCAATGCGGAACACTGAAGCTTTCTTT
CASTDPMRNTEAFF
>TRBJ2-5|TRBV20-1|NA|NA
TGCAGTGCTAGCCATGAGACGGAGACCCAGTACTTC
CSASHETETQYF
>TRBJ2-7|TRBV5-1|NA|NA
TGCGCCAGCAGCTTTGACAGAGTCTCCTACGAGCAGTACTTC
CASSFDRVSYEQYF
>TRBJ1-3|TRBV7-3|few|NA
TGTGCCAGCAGCTTAGGGGTCAACTCTGGAAACACCATATATTTT
CASSLGVNSGNTIYF
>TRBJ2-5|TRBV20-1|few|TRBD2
TGCAGTTCCCAAGGGAGCGGGGGGGCCGAGGAGACCCAGTACTTC
CSSQGSGGAEETQYF
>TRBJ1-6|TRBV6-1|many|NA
TGTGCCAGCAGTGAAGGTTCCTGGAGCTCCTATAATTCACCCCTCCACTTT
CASSEGSWSSYNSPLHF
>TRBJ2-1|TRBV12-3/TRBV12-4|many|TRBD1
TGTGCCAGCAGACAGGGGGGAGAGCAGTTCTTC
CASRQGGEQFF
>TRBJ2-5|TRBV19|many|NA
TGTGCCAGTAGTGTCGGCGCGATACAAGGAGAGACCCAGTACTTC
CASSVGAIQGETQYF
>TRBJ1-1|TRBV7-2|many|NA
TGTGCCAGCAGCTTGTACGACGGACGAGGCACTGAAGCTTTCTTT
CASSLYDGRGTEAFF
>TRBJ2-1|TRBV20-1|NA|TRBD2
TGCAGTGCTACAGACCCTAGCGGGAGGCAGAGAAATGAGCAGTTCTTC
CSATDPSGRQRNEQFF
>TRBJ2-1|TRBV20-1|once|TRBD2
TGCAGTGCCAAAATCTGGACTAGCGGGGGAAATGAGCAGTTCTTC
CSAKIWTSGGNEQFF
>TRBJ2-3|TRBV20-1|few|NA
TGCAGTGCTAGCTTTACGCCGGTTAGCACAGATACGCAGTATTTT
CSASFTPVSTDTQYF
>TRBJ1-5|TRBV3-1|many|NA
TGTGCCAGCAGCCAAGGAGGACAGCCCCAGCATTTT
CASSQGGQPQHF
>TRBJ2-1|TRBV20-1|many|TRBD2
TGCAGTGCCAGGACTAGCGGGGGAGGCGATGAGCAGTTCTTC
CSARTSGGGDEQFF